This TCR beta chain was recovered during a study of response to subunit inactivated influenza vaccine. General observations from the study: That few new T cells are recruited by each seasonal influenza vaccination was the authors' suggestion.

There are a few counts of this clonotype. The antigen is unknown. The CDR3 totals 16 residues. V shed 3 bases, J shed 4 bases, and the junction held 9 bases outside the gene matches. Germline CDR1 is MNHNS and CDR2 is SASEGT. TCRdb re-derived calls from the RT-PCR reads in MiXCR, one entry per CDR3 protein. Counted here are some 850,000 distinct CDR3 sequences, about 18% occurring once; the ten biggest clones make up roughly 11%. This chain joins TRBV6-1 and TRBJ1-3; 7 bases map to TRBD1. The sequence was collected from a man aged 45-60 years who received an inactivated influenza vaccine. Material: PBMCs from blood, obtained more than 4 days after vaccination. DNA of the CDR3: TGTGCCAGCAGTGACCCACCGGGACAGTGGGGAAACACCATATATTTT. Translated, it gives CASSDPPGQWGNTIYF.